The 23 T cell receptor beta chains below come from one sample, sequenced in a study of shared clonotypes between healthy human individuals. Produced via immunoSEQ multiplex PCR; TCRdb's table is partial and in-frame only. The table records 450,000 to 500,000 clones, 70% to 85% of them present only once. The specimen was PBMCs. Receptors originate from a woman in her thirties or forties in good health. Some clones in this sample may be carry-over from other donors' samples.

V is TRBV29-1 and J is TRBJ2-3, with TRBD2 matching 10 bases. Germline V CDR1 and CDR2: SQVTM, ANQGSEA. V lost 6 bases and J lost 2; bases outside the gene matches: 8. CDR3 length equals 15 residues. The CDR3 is CSVSPSGSTTDTQYF. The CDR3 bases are TGCAGCGTCTCCCCTAGCGGGAGTACCACAGATACGCAGTATTTT.

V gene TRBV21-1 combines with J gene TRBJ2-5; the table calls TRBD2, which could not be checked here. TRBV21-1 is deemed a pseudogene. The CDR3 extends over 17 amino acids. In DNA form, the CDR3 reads TGTGCCAGCAGCAAAGCTCCTCCTAGCGGTGCCCTAGAGACCCAGTACTTC. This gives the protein CASSKAPPSGALETQYF.

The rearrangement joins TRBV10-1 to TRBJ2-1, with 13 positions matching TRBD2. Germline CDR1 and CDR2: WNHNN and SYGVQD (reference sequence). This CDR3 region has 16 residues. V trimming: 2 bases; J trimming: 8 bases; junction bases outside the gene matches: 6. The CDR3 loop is CASSETRTSGSYEQFF. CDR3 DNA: TGCGCCAGCAGTGAGACCCGGACTAGCGGGAGCTATGAGCAGTTCTTC.

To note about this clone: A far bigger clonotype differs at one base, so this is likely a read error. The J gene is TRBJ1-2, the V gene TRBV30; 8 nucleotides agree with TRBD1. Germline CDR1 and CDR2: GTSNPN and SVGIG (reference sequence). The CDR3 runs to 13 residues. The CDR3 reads CAWSADRVKGYIF. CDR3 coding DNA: TGTGCCTGGAGTGCGGACAGGGTAAAAGGCTACATCTTC.

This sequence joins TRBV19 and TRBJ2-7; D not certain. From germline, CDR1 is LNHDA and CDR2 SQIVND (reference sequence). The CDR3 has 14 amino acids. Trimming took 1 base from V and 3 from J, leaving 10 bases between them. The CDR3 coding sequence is TGTGCCAGTAGTATAGGCGTTGGGGTCTACGAGCAGTACTTC. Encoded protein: CASSIGVGVYEQYF.

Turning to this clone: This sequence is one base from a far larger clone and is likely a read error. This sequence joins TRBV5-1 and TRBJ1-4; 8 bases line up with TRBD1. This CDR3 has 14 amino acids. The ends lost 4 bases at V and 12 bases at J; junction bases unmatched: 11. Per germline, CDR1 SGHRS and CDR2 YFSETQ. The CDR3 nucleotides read TGCGCCAGCAGCGCGGACAGGGAGGGGGAAGAACTGTTTTTT. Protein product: CASSADREGEELFF.

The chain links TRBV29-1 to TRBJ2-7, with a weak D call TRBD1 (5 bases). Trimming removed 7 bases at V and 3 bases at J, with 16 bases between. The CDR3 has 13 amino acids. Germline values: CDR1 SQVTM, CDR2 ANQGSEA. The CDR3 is CSASTWGNYEQYF. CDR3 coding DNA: TGCAGCGCTTCGACATGGGGCAACTACGAGCAGTACTTC.

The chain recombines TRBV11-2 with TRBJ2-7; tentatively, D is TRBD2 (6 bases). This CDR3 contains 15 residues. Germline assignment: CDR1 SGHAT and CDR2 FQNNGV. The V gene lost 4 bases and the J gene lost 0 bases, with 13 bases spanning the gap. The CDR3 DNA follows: TGTGCCAGCAGCTACCTAGCCGGGAGCTCCTACGAGCAGTACTTC. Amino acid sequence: CASSYLAGSSYEQYF.

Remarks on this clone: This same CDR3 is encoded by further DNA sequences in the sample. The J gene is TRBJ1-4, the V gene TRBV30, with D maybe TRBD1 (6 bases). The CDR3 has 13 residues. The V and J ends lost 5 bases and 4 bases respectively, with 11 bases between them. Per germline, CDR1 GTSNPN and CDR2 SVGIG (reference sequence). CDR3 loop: CAWGTGSNEKLFF. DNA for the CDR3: TGTGCCTGGGGAACAGGGAGTAATGAAAAACTGTTTTTT.

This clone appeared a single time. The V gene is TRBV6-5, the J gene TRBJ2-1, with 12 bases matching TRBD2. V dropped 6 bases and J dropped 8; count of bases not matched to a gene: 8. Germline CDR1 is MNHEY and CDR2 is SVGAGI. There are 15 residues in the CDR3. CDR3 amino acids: CASRHLAGGPYEQFF. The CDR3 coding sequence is TGTGCCAGCAGACATCTAGCGGGAGGGCCTTATGAGCAGTTCTTC.

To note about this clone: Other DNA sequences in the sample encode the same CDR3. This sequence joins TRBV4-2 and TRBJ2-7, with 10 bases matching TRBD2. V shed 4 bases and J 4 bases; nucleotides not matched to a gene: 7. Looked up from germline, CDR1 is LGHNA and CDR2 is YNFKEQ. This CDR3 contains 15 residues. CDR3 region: CASSLAGGLVYEQYF. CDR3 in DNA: TGTGCCAGCAGCCTAGCGGGAGGATTAGTGTACGAGCAGTACTTC.

The CDR3 protein is CASSSQGGTIQYF. CDR3 sequence (DNA): TGTGCCAGCAGCTCCCAGGGGGGGACCATTCAGTACTTC. The V and J genes are TRBV7-3 and TRBJ2-4; D is perhaps TRBD1 or TRBD2 (7 bases each). The CDR3 sequence is 13 residues long. From germline, CDR1 is SGHTA and CDR2 FQGTGA. The V gene lost 4 bases and the J gene lost 9 bases, with 13 bases spanning the gap.

CDR3 sequence: CASRAPQSGYTF. In DNA, the CDR3 is TGTGCCAGCAGGGCACCGCAAAGTGGCTACACCTTC. This chain uses TRBV28 with TRBJ1-2, with D uncertain. The germline CDR1 and CDR2 sequences are MDHEN and SYDVKM. There are 12 residues in the CDR3. V was clipped by 6 bases and J by 7 bases, with 12 bases between them.

The CDR3 DNA reads as TGTGCCAGCAGTGAGGGAGGGGGCGCCTCCTATGGCTACACCTTC. Translation: CASSEGGGASYGYTF. The chain recombines TRBV6-1 with TRBJ1-2, with TRBD1 matching over 7 bases. Germline-derived CDR1 and CDR2 are MNHNS and SASEGT. V dropped 3 bases and J dropped 4; count of bases not matched to a gene: 8. CDR3 length: 15 amino acids.

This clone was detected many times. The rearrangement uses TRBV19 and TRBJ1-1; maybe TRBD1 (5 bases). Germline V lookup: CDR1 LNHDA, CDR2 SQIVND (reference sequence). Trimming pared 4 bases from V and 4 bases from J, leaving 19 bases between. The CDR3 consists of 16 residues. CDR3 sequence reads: CASSRQRTMSTTEAFF. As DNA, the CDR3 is TGTGCCAGTAGTAGACAAAGGACAATGTCCACCACTGAAGCTTTCTTT.

The CDR3 bases are TGTGCCATCAGGCGGACAGGGGATTCACCCCTCCACTTT. Translating gives CAIRRTGDSPLHF. The rearrangement uses TRBV10-3 and TRBJ1-6, with 9 bases identical to TRBD1. The CDR3 length is 13 residues. The ends lost 6 bases at V and 8 bases at J; junction bases unmatched: 2. Germline V gene data show CDR1 as ENHRY and CDR2 as SYGVKD.

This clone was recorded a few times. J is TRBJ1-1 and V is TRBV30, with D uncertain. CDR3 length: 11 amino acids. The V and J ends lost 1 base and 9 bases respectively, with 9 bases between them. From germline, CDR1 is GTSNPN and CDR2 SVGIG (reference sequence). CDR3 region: CAWSEVSKAFF. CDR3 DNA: TGTGCCTGGAGTGAGGTGTCGAAAGCTTTCTTT. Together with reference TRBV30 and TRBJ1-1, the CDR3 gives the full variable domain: SQTIHQWPATLVQPVGSPLSLECTVEGTSNPNLYWYRQAAGRGLQLLFYSVGIGQISSEVPQNLSASRPQDRQFILSSKKLLLSDSGFYLCAWSEVSKAFFGQGTRLTVV.

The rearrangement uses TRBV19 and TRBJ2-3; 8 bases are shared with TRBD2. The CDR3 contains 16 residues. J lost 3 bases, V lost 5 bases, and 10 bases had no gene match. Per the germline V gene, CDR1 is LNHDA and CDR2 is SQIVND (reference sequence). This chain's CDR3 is CASSPLSGRGTDTQYF. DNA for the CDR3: TGTGCCAGTAGTCCCTTAAGCGGGAGAGGGACAGATACGCAGTATTTT.

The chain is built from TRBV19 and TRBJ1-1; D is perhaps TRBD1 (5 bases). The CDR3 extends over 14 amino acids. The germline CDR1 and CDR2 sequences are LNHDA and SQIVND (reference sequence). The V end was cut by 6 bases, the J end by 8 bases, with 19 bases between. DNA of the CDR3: TGTGCCAGTAGAACCCGGGCTCTTGAGGGGGAAGCTTTCTTT. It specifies CASRTRALEGEAFF. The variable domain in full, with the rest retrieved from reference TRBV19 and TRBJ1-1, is DGGITQSPKYLFRKEGQNVTLSCEQNLNHDAMYWYRQDPGQGLRLIYYSQIVNDFQKGDIAEGYSVSREKKESFPLTVTSAQKNPTAFYLCASRTRALEGEAFFGQGTRLTVV.

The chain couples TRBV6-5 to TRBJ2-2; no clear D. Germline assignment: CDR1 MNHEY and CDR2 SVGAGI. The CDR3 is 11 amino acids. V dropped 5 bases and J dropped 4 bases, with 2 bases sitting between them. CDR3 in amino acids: CASSTTGELFF. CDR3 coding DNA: TGTGCCAGCAGTACCACCGGGGAGCTGTTTTTT.

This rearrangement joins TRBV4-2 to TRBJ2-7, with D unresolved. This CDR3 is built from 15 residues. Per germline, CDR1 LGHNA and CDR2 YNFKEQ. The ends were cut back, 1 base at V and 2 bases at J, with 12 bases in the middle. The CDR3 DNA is TGTGCCAGCAGCCAAGGGTCTGCCGGAACCTACGAGCAGTACTTC. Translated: CASSQGSAGTYEQYF.

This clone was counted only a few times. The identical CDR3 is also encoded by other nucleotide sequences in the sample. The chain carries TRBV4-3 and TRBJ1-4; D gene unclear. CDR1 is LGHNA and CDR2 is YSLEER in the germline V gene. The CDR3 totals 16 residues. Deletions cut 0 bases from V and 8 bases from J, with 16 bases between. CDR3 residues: CASSQDTGRFGEKLFF. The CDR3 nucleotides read TGCGCCAGCAGCCAAGATACGGGGAGATTTGGCGAAAAACTGTTTTTT.

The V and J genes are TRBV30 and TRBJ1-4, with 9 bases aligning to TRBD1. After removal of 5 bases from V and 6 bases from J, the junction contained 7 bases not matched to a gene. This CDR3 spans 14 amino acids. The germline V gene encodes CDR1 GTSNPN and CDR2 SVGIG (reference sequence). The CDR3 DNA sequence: TGTGCCTGGGGCCCGGGACAGGGTCATGAAAAACTGTTTTTT. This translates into CAWGPGQGHEKLFF.